These 16 T cell receptor beta chains were all obtained from the same sample, sequenced in a study of type 1 and type 2 diabetes patients. Genomic DNA was the PCR template. A primer set of 30 forward and 13 reverse primers amplified the CDR3. TCRdb reanalysed the multiplex PCR reads using MiXCR and keeps one entry per CDR3 protein. The top ten clones hold roughly 13% of a sample with 250,000 or so distinct CDR3 sequences, more than 45% of them seen once. Sequencing was performed on peripheral blood mononuclear cells (PBMCs). The source of these receptors is a man between 18 and 29 years old with type 2 diabetes.

The chain couples TRBV15 to TRBJ1-1; the D gene is possibly TRBD1 (6 bases). This CDR3 comprises 18 residues. From germline, CDR1 is LNHNV and CDR2 YYDKDF (reference sequence). With 0 bases removed from V and 7 bases from J, the gap between germline ends came to 24 bases. The CDR3 here is CATSREPGRDIRIGEAFF. Written as DNA, the CDR3 is TGTGCCACCAGCAGAGAACCCGGCCGGGACATCCGAATAGGTGAAGCTTTCTTT.

Only a few counts were recorded for this clonotype. The chain links TRBV4-3 to TRBJ1-1, with 7 bases aligning to TRBD1. Germline loops: CDR1 LGHNA, CDR2 YSLEER. The CDR3 has 16 residues. Germline trimming cut 1 base from V and 2 bases from J; bases unmatched to any gene: 7. The CDR3 DNA reads as TGCGCCAGCAGCCAAGGGACAGGACCGTTAAACACTGAAGCTTTCTTT. This gives the protein CASSQGTGPLNTEAFF.

The V gene is TRBV19, the J gene TRBJ2-7, with 9 bases fitting TRBD2. The germline gives CDR1 LNHDA, CDR2 SQIVND (reference sequence). Trimming removed 3 bases from V and 4 bases from J; junction bases left unmatched: 4. The CDR3 consists of 14 residues. CDR3 region: CASSISGSPYEQYF. For the CDR3, the DNA is TGTGCCAGTAGTATTAGCGGGAGTCCGTACGAGCAGTACTTC.

This sequence joins TRBV20-1 and TRBJ1-2; 8 bases match TRBD1. This CDR3 has 13 residues. V gave up 0 bases and J gave up 8 bases; unmatched junction bases: 5. Germline V gene data show CDR1 as DFQATT and CDR2 as SNEGSKA (reference sequence). The DNA for the CDR3 is TGCAGTGCTAGAGAAGACAGGGGACGCGGCTACACCTTC. This codes for CSAREDRGRGYTF.

V and J are TRBV9 and TRBJ2-2, with a weak D call TRBD2 (6 bases). The CDR3 totals 16 residues. V was trimmed by 3 bases and J by 2 bases, leaving 14 bases between them. The germline CDR1 and CDR2 sequences are SGDLS and YYNGEE. The DNA for the CDR3 is TGTGCCAGCAGCGCGGGGGTCGCCATTAACACCGGGGAGCTGTTTTTT. It encodes CASSAGVAINTGELFF.

This chain joins TRBV29-1 and TRBJ1-1; D is uncertain. CDR1 is SQVTM, CDR2 ANQGSEA, per germline. The CDR3 is 12 amino acids. Between the trimmed V and J ends, which lost 6 bases and 2 bases, there was a span of 10 bases. CDR3 in DNA: TGCAGCGTCGCCCATCGAAACACTGAAGCTTTCTTT. Encoded protein: CSVAHRNTEAFF.

This clonotype was detected only a few times. The gene calls are TRBV25-1 and TRBJ2-3, with 7 bases aligning to TRBD2. Germline loops: CDR1 MGHDK, CDR2 SYGVNS. V lost 10 bases to trimming and J lost 7 bases; unmatched junction nucleotides: 23. The CDR3 is 17 amino acids. This chain's CDR3 is CATTRGTIRDGAYTQYF. The CDR3 region has the DNA TGTGCCACCACCCGAGGGACTATTCGGGATGGGGCATATACGCAGTATTTT.

V gene TRBV5-1 combines with J gene TRBJ2-7; D not certain. Trimming left V 5 bases short and J 9 bases short, with 15 bases between. The CDR3 totals 12 residues. Germline CDR1 is SGHRS and CDR2 is YFSETQ. The CDR3 here is CASRLSGFRQYF. Here the CDR3 DNA reads TGCGCCAGCAGATTATCGGGTTTCCGGCAGTACTTC.

The chain carries TRBV28 and TRBJ1-2; D gene unclear. Trimming took off 6 bases at V and 7 bases at J, with 15 bases between the two ends. This CDR3 comprises 13 residues. Germline-derived CDR1 and CDR2 are MDHEN and SYDVKM. In nucleotides, the CDR3 is TGTGCCAGCAGCAGACGAACGGCTCCTGGCTACACCTTC. Amino acid sequence: CASSRRTAPGYTF.

The rearrangement links TRBV24-1 to TRBJ2-3; 9 nucleotides match TRBD1. Germline CDR1 reads KGHDR; CDR2 reads SFDVKD. The CDR3 has 16 amino acids. The V and J ends lost 4 bases and 8 bases, in that order; junction bases with no gene match: 12. The CDR3 nucleotides are TGTGCCACCAGTGACACCGGGACAGGGATTCCCCTTACGCAGTATTTT. It is translated as CATSDTGTGIPLTQYF.

This chain links TRBV24-1 with TRBJ1-4; D uncertain. V gave up 3 bases and J gave up 4 bases, with 11 bases separating them. This CDR3 is 15 amino acids long. From germline, CDR1 is KGHDR and CDR2 SFDVKD. CDR3 loop: CATSDLTDHNEKLFF. In DNA form, the CDR3 reads TGTGCCACCAGTGATCTGACGGATCATAATGAAAAACTGTTTTTT.

The chain employs TRBV28 and TRBJ1-6, with 7 bases matching TRBD1. The V gene's germline CDR1 is MDHEN and CDR2 SYDVKM. The junction had 9 bases not matched to a gene; V was cut back by 11 bases and J by 2 bases. The CDR3 loop spans 15 amino acids. CDR3 coding DNA: TGTGCCGGCCGGGACAGTGGCACCTATAATTCACCCCTCCACTTT. Residues: CAGRDSGTYNSPLHF. Drawing the rest from reference TRBV28 and TRBJ1-6, the complete variable domain is DVKVTQSSRYLVKRTGEKVFLECVQDMDHENMFWYRQDPGLGLRLIYFSYDVKMKEKGDIPEGYSVSREKKERFSLILESASTNQTSMYLCAGRDSGTYNSPLHFGNGTRLTVT.

The gene calls are TRBV2 and TRBJ2-1, with D possibly TRBD1 on 5 matching bases. The CDR3 is made up of 12 amino acids. Trimming removed 5 bases at V and 9 bases at J, with 11 bases between. Germline assignment: CDR1 SNHLY and CDR2 FYNNEI. The CDR3 is CASSYQGSEQFF. The CDR3 DNA follows: TGTGCCAGCAGTTATCAGGGTAGTGAGCAGTTCTTC.

Concerning this clonotype: Mismatch with germline at one junction end may stem from a read error. The rearrangement uses TRBV7-8 and TRBJ2-3, with 12 bases identical to TRBD2. The CDR3 has 16 residues. The germline V gene encodes CDR1 SGHVS and CDR2 FQNEAQ. CDR3 nucleotides: TGCGCCAGCAGACACCCGGGACTAGCGGGTGAAGATACGCAGTATTTT. It encodes CASRHPGLAGEDTQYF.

The sample holds a few counts of this clonotype. The chain is built from TRBV6-6 and TRBJ1-3, with D maybe TRBD1 (5 bases). This CDR3 contains 14 residues. CDR1 is MNHNY, CDR2 SVGAGI, per germline (reference sequence). V was clipped by 1 base and J by 8 bases, with 12 bases between them. Here the CDR3 DNA reads TGTGCCAGCAGTTACTGGGGGAGCGTTGACACCATATATTTT. It codes for CASSYWGSVDTIYF.

This clonotype was seen at least ten times. This sequence joins TRBV10-3 and TRBJ2-7; TRBD1 aligns across 9 bases. The CDR3 is 13 amino acids. Germline assignment: CDR1 ENHRY and CDR2 SYGVKD. V was pared by 5 bases and J by 4 bases, with 3 bases of the junction left unmatched. DNA for the CDR3: TGTGCCATCAGTCCCGACAGGGGGTACGAGCAGTACTTC. Its protein product is CAISPDRGYEQYF.